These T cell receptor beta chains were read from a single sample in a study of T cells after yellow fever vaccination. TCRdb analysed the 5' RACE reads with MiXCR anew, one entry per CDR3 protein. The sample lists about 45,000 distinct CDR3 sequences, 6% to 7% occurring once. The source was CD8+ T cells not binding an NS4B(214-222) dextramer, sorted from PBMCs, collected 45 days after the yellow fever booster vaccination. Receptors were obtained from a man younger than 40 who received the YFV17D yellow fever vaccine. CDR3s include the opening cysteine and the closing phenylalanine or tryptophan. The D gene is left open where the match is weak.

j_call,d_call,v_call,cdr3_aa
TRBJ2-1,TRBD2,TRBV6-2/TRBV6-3,CASVTGTSPNEQFF
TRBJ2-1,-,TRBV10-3,CAISESAEPGHEQFF
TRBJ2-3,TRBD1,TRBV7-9,CASSLEDRRTDTQYF
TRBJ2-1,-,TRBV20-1,CSARPYNEQFF
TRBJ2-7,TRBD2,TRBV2,CASTGGPGHYEQYF
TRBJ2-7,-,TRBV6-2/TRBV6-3,CASSYGKYEQYF
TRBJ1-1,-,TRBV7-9,CASSLAGIEVNTEAFF
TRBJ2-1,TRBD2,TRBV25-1,CASSRGTSGNNEQFF
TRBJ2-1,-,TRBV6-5,CASSYSVGVPYNEQFF
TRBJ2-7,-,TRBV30,CAYALASLNEQYF
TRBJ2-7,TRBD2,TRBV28,CASSPPGLPTVYEQYF
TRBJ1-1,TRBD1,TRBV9,CASSATGKMTGEAFF
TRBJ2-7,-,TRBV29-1,CSAQGLSEVKQYF
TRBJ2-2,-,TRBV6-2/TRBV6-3,CASSPEGSTGELFF
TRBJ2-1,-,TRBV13,CASSLGGSLGGEQFF
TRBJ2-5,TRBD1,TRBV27,CASSSYRGQETQYF
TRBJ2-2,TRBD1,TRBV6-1,CASREPRQGYPNTGELFF
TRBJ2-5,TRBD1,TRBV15,CATSSRDRIDQETQYF
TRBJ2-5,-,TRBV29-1,CSVPADTSFVETQYF
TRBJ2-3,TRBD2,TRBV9,CASSFRGGSGSSDTQYF
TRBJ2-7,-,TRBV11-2,CASSLGRGAYEQYF
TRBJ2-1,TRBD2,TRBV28,CASSLPTSGRFGYNEQFF
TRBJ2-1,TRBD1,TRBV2,CASSSTGVHEQFF
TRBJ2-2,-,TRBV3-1,CASSDPSPPGLNTGELFF
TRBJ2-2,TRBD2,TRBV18,CASSQGGLAGDDTGELFF
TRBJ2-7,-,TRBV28,CASSLLPYGGAYEQYF
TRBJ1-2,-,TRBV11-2,CASSVDRNYGYTF
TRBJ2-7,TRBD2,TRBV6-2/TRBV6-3,CASKAGLIYEQYF
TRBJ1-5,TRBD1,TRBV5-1,CASSGGQGDQPQHF
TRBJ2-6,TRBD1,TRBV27,CASSPGQVTTGANVLTF
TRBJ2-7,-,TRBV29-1,CSVGPGSYEQYF
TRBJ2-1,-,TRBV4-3,CASSQSTGRGQFF
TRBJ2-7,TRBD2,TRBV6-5,CASSYEGLTYEQYF
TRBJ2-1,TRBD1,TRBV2,CASKGGSTGDSYNEQFF
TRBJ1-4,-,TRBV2,CANREFSNEKLFF
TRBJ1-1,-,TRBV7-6,CASSLGGGEAFF
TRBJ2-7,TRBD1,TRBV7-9,CASRRDSYEQYF
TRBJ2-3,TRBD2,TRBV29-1,CSVEGAGGSTDTQYF
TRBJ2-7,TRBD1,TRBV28,CASSHGQGAYEQYF